The 26 T cell receptor beta chains given below trace back to one sample, sequenced in a study of T cells in Graves' hyperthyroidism and ophthalmopathy. The source material, RNA transcripts, was used to amplify TCR beta CDR3 regions. The primer set for the first-round RT-PCR of the TCR CDR3 was HTBI. In TCRdb, the multiplex PCR reads were re-called with MiXCR into one record per CDR3 protein. Among 130,000 to 150,000 distinct CDR3 sequences listed, approximately 20% were seen once. The specimen was blood. Receptors were obtained from a woman between 45 and 65 years old with Graves' hyperthyroidism that later progressed to Graves' ophthalmopathy.

This clonotype was recorded many times. The chain links TRBV7-9 to TRBJ2-7; D is ambiguous. The germline gives CDR1 SEHNR, CDR2 FQNEAQ (reference sequence). The CDR3 has 14 residues. Trimming stripped 5 bases from V and 6 bases from J, with 17 bases between. DNA of the CDR3: TGTGCCAGCAGCACGTATCCCGACATGCCCGAGCAGTACTTC. This translates into CASSTYPDMPEQYF.

This clonotype occurred a few times. J is TRBJ2-7 and V is TRBV6-5; 11 bases align to TRBD1. V gave up 3 bases and J gave up 6 bases; unmatched junction bases: 7. Germline V gives CDR1 MNHEY, CDR2 SVGAGI. This CDR3 region has 15 residues. This CDR3 is CASSYPGTGGPEQYF. The CDR3 bases are TGTGCCAGCAGTTATCCCGGGACAGGGGGGCCCGAGCAGTACTTC.

The V call is TRBV19, the J call TRBJ1-1; D remains ambiguous. Trimming stripped 1 base from V and 0 bases from J, with 9 bases between. The CDR3 extends over 15 amino acids. The germline V gene encodes CDR1 LNHDA and CDR2 SQIVND (reference sequence). CDR3 region: CASSIGERMNTEAFF. The DNA of the CDR3 is TGTGCCAGTAGTATAGGGGAAAGAATGAACACTGAAGCTTTCTTT.

This clonotype appeared many times. This chain joins TRBV7-9 and TRBJ1-1, with unresolved D. The germline V gene encodes CDR1 SEHNR and CDR2 FQNEAQ (reference sequence). The CDR3 contains 13 residues. V was cut by 10 bases and J by 5 bases, with 17 bases left in between. In nucleotides, the CDR3 is TGTGCCATCAAGAGCCCCGGGAGGACTGAAGCTTTCTTT. As protein: CAIKSPGRTEAFF.

V and J are TRBV18 and TRBJ2-7; D ambiguous. There are 15 residues in the CDR3. Trimming pared 2 bases from V and 0 bases from J, leaving 11 bases between. The germline V gene has CDR1 KGHSH and CDR2 LQKENI. The CDR3 region has the DNA TGTGCCAGCTCACCAAGCCGAGCTAGCTCCTACGAGCAGTACTTC. It codes for CASSPSRASSYEQYF.

This clonotype has a handful of counts. CDR3 DNA sequence: TGTGCCAGCAGTTACCGGAATGAGCAGTTCTTC. Amino acids: CASSYRNEQFF. V gene TRBV6-6 combines with J gene TRBJ2-1; D ambiguous. Trimming removed 2 bases at V and 7 bases at J, with 3 bases between. Germline CDR1 and CDR2: MNHNY and SVGAGI (reference sequence). CDR3 size: 11 residues.

There are many counts of this clonotype. The genes are TRBV2 and TRBJ1-1; no firm D call. V was shortened by 10 bases and J by 4 bases, with 16 bases between the two germline ends. Germline V lookup: CDR1 SNHLY, CDR2 FYNNEI. The CDR3 loop spans 13 amino acids. In nucleotides, the CDR3 is TGTGCCACCAGGTCAGCAGCGGGCACTGAAGCTTTCTTT. It encodes CATRSAAGTEAFF.

This clonotype was found a few times. V is TRBV5-4 and J is TRBJ2-5, with 9 positions matching TRBD2. Unmatched junction bases numbered 9, after V lost 4 bases and J lost 5 bases. This CDR3 is 15 amino acids long. The germline V gene encodes CDR1 SGHNT and CDR2 YYREEE (reference sequence). The chain's CDR3 is CASSQTSGGKETQYF. CDR3 bases: TGTGCCAGCAGCCAGACTAGCGGAGGGAAGGAGACCCAGTACTTC.

This clonotype was picked up many times. The rearrangement links TRBV6-1 to TRBJ2-7; 9 bases are shared with TRBD2. The CDR3 runs 14 residues. V lost 6 bases, J lost 5 bases, and 8 bases stayed unmatched. The germline V gene encodes CDR1 MNHNS and CDR2 SASEGT. CDR3 amino acids: CASRDSGRGDEQYF. The CDR3 DNA is TGTGCCAGCAGAGATAGCGGGAGAGGCGACGAGCAGTACTTC.

The chain is built from TRBV9 and TRBJ2-3; D gene uncertain. CDR1 SGDLS and CDR2 YYNGEE come from the germline V gene. CDR3 length: 15 residues. Trimming took off 3 bases at V and 0 bases at J, with 11 bases between the two ends. CDR3 amino acids: CASSADGLSTDTQYF. The CDR3 DNA reads TGTGCCAGCAGCGCGGACGGCCTTAGCACAGATACGCAGTATTTT.

This chain links TRBV2 with TRBJ1-2; TRBD1 agrees at 8 bases. This CDR3 has 13 residues. J was trimmed by 3 bases and V by 7 bases; bases with no gene match: 4. The germline V gene encodes CDR1 SNHLY and CDR2 FYNNEI. The chain's CDR3 is CASTKTGDYGYTF. The CDR3, as DNA: TGTGCCAGCACCAAGACAGGGGACTATGGCTACACCTTC.

Comment on this clonotype: This may be a read error: a much more frequent sequence differs by one nucleotide. The chain has TRBV4-1 and TRBJ1-6; D uncertain. In germline, CDR1 is MGHRA, CDR2 YSYEKL. There are 16 residues in the CDR3. The CDR3 is CASSQGSGTYNSPPHF. For the CDR3, the DNA is TGCGCCAGCAGCCAAGGATCGGGAACCTATAATTCACCCCCCCACTTT.

This clonotype was recorded many times. J is TRBJ1-5 and V is TRBV5-1, with TRBD1 identical over 7 bases. The CDR3 spans 14 residues. Per germline, CDR1 SGHRS and CDR2 YFSETQ. The V gene end was trimmed by 9 bases and the J gene end by 6 bases; junction bases not matched to a gene: 12. This chain's CDR3 is CANEVTGRVQPQHF. The CDR3 nucleotides read TGCGCCAACGAGGTGACAGGGAGGGTTCAGCCCCAGCATTTT.

This clonotype was found a few times. Since a much larger clone is just one base distant, this may be a read error. The V gene is TRBV5-1, the J gene TRBJ2-7; 11 bases agree with TRBD1. The J call may be in error: the DNA end matches TRBJ2-1 better. CDR1 is SGHRS and CDR2 is YFSETQ in the germline V gene. The CDR3 has 14 residues. The CDR3, as DNA: TGCGCCAGCAGCTTGGGGACAGGGGGCTACGAGCAGTTCTTC. Translated, it gives CASSLGTGGYEQFF.

This chain links TRBV5-1 with TRBJ2-5; the D is unclear. V dropped 4 bases and J dropped 1 base, with 11 bases sitting between them. The CDR3 is made up of 14 amino acids. In germline, CDR1 is SGHRS, CDR2 YFSETQ. CDR3 residues: CASSMSRPQETQYF. The CDR3 nucleotides are TGCGCCAGCAGCATGTCTAGGCCCCAAGAGACCCAGTACTTC.

This clonotype was detected many times. The rearrangement links TRBV20-1 to TRBJ2-2; 8 bases fit TRBD1. Germline CDR1 DFQATT, CDR2 SNEGSKA (reference sequence). J was trimmed by 1 base and V by 2 bases; bases with no gene match: 12. The CDR3 consists of 18 residues. CDR3 DNA: TGCAGTGCTAGATATCAGGACAGGGCCATCATGAACACCGGGGAGCTGTTTTTT. Translating it yields CSARYQDRAIMNTGELFF.

This clonotype has only a few counts. The J gene is TRBJ1-3, the V gene TRBV2; D ambiguous. Looked up from germline, CDR1 is SNHLY and CDR2 is FYNNEI. The CDR3 runs 11 residues. Deletions cut 6 bases from V and 7 bases from J, with 7 bases between. The CDR3 region is CASSAKNTIYF. Written as DNA, the CDR3 is TGTGCCAGCAGCGCCAAGAACACCATATATTTT.

The chain has TRBV19 and TRBJ1-5; 9 bases fit TRBD1. The CDR3 has 15 residues. The V segment lost 1 base and the J segment 3 bases; nucleotides outside the gene matches: 1. The V gene's germline CDR1 is LNHDA and CDR2 SQIVND (reference sequence). The CDR3 loop reads CASSIGDRVNQPQHF. The CDR3 nucleotides read TGTGCCAGTAGTATAGGGGACAGGGTCAATCAGCCCCAGCATTTT.

This clonotype was detected a few times. This rearrangement joins TRBV7-3 to TRBJ2-2; D unresolved. The CDR3 runs to 14 residues. Trimming shortened V by 5 bases and J by 7 bases, and 14 bases separated the two germline ends. Germline V gives CDR1 SGHTA, CDR2 FQGTGA. CDR3 sequence: CASSTTGGDGELFF. DNA for the CDR3: TGTGCCAGCAGCACTACCGGTGGGGACGGGGAGCTGTTTTTT.

This clonotype was counted ten times or more. The chain carries TRBV11-2 and TRBJ2-7; unclear D gene. V lost 5 bases and J lost 3, with 8 bases in between. The CDR3 is 12 residues long. From germline, CDR1 is SGHAT and CDR2 FQNNGV. In DNA form, the CDR3 reads TGTGCCAGCAGCCCCTTCGGCTACGAGCAGTACTTC. It yields the protein CASSPFGYEQYF.

This clonotype was picked up a small number of times. The V gene is TRBV19, the J gene TRBJ2-1, with D perhaps matching TRBD1 or TRBD2 (5 bases each). The CDR3 is 13 residues long. V lost 6 bases and J lost 3, with 9 bases in between. Germline CDR1 reads LNHDA; CDR2 reads SQIVND (reference sequence). The CDR3 DNA sequence: TGTGCCAGTAGAGGGACCGTCTACAATGAGCAGTTCTTC. Translating it yields CASRGTVYNEQFF.

This clonotype was found a few times. This chain links TRBV20-1 with TRBJ2-3; either TRBD1 or TRBD2 may fit D (5 bases each). The V and J ends lost 3 bases and 5 bases respectively, with 18 bases between them. This CDR3 has 15 residues. Germline assignment: CDR1 DFQATT and CDR2 SNEGSKA (reference sequence). Written as DNA, the CDR3 is TGCAGTGCTAGGGACCTCCTATATGGGGGAGATACGCAGTATTTT. The encoded protein is CSARDLLYGGDTQYF.

This clonotype was detected many times. The rearrangement uses TRBV7-8 and TRBJ2-7, with 9 bases aligning to TRBD1. V gave up 5 bases and J gave up 4 bases; unmatched junction bases: 18. Germline assignment: CDR1 SGHVS and CDR2 FQNEAQ. The CDR3 contains 18 residues. For the CDR3, the DNA is TGTGCCAGCAGCCCCAGAGCCGGGACAGGGAATGGGCTTTACGAGCAGTACTTC. Translating gives CASSPRAGTGNGLYEQYF.

This clonotype was seen at least ten times. V is TRBV5-1 and J is TRBJ2-1; 7 positions agree with TRBD2. J was trimmed by 7 bases and V by 7 bases; bases with no gene match: 17. CDR3 length: 16 amino acids. Germline V gene data show CDR1 as SGHRS and CDR2 as YFSETQ. CDR3: CASSASTSWSMNEQFF. In DNA, the CDR3 is TGCGCCAGCTCCGCCTCGACTAGCTGGTCCATGAATGAGCAGTTCTTC.

Concerning this clonotype: A much larger clone sits a single nucleotide away, making a read error possible. The final CDR3 position lacks the conserved phenylalanine or tryptophan, pointing to a likely read error. The V and J genes are TRBV2 and TRBJ2-5; 10 bases are a match to TRBD2. Germline V gene lookup returns CDR1 SNHLY and CDR2 FYNNEI. V trimming: 10 bases; J trimming: 5 bases; junction bases outside the gene matches: 4. The CDR3 has 12 amino acids. CDR3 amino acids: CAIPTSGETQYL. The DNA for the CDR3 is TGTGCCATCCCGACTAGCGGGGAGACCCAGTACCTC.

This clonotype was counted at least ten times. This rearrangement joins TRBV7-9 to TRBJ2-7; D tentatively fits TRBD1 or TRBD2 (5 bases each). V dropped 9 bases and J dropped 7 bases, with 16 bases sitting between them. Germline CDR1 reads SEHNR; CDR2 reads FQNEAQ (reference sequence). This CDR3 is 12 amino acids long. CDR3: CASQGVSWEQYF. In DNA form, the CDR3 reads TGTGCCAGTCAGGGAGTCTCTTGGGAGCAGTACTTC. The variable domain in full, with the rest retrieved from reference TRBV7-9 and TRBJ2-7, is DTGVSQNPRHKITKRGQNVTFRCDPISEHNRLYWYRQTLGQGPEFLTYFQNEAQLEKSRLLSDRFSAERPKGSFSTLEIQRTEQGDSAMYLCASQGVSWEQYFGPGTRLTVT.